This is a list of T cell receptor beta chains from one sample in a study of CD8 T cells in Susac syndrome. TCRdb analysed the immunoSEQ multiplex PCR reads with MiXCR anew, one entry per CDR3 protein. The table has around 280,000 distinct CDR3 sequences, roughly 84% seen once; the top ten hold 0.11%. The sequencing sample was made of CD8+ T cells from PBMCs. These receptors came from a human donor with multiple sclerosis. Each CDR3 is given with its conserved first and last residue. Fields, in order: V gene, D gene, clone size, CDR3 length, J gene, CDR3 DNA, CDR3 protein. A D gene is named only where the DNA matches it firmly. Clone size appears in some rows only: once, few, many, or a class for an expanded clone.

>TRBV7-9|TRBD2|NA|19|TRBJ2-1
TGTGCCAGCAGCTTTCCGGCTAGCGGGAGGTCCAGTCCCTACAATGAGCAGTTCTTC
CASSFPASGRSSPYNEQFF
>TRBV12-3/TRBV12-4|TRBD1|NA|19|TRBJ1-6
TGTGCCAGCAGTTTAATGCTCCGGCGGGGGACAGGGCCCAATTCACCCCTCCACTTT
CASSLMLRRGTGPNSPLHF
>TRBV5-6|TRBD2|NA|16|TRBJ2-7
TGTGCCAGCAGCTCTCGACCTAGCGGGAGGGCCGGCGAGCAGTACTTC
CASSSRPSGRAGEQYF
>TRBV27|TRBD1|few|14|TRBJ2-7
TGTGCCAGCAGCCGCCGGGACAGAGGCGACGAGCAGTACTTC
CASSRRDRGDEQYF
>TRBV27|TRBD1|NA|13|TRBJ1-3
TGTGCCAGCAGACACAGGGGGAAGGGTGCCATATATTTT
CASRHRGKGAIYF
>TRBV7-9|TRBD1|NA|17|TRBJ1-5
TGTGCCAGCTCCCGGGACAGGGAGGGGGATAGCAATCAGCCCCAGCATTTT
CASSRDREGDSNQPQHF
>TRBV2|NA|NA|13|TRBJ2-3
TGTGCCAGCAGATCTCAGGGGGGAGATACGCAGTATTTT
CASRSQGGDTQYF
>TRBV7-6|NA|NA|15|TRBJ1-5
TGTGCCAGCAGCTTGACAGACGGGGTGAATCAGCCCCAGCATTTT
CASSLTDGVNQPQHF
>TRBV12-3/TRBV12-4|TRBD1|NA|12|TRBJ2-5
TGTGCCAGCAGTTTAAGGCAGGACAGGGGGGACTTC
CASSLRQDRGDF
>TRBV27|TRBD2|NA|14|TRBJ2-2
TGTGCCAGCTCCAGCGGGAGTCTTACCGGGGAGCTGTTTTTT
CASSSGSLTGELFF
>TRBV7-9|TRBD2|once|16|TRBJ2-7
TGTGCCAGCAGTAGACGGGAGGGGAATTACAACTACGAGCAGTACTTC
CASSRREGNYNYEQYF
>TRBV19|TRBD2|NA|15|TRBJ2-5
TGTGCCAGTAGTTTCTGGACTAGCGGCGAAGAGACCCAGTACTTC
CASSFWTSGEETQYF
>TRBV4-2|NA|NA|13|TRBJ2-1
TGTGCCAGCAGCCAAGAACTTAAGAATGAGCAGTTCTTC
CASSQELKNEQFF
>TRBV6-5|TRBD1|NA|14|TRBJ2-7
TGTGCCAGCAGTTTCGGGACAGTTGGGAACGAGCAGTACTTC
CASSFGTVGNEQYF
>TRBV7-9|NA|NA|15|TRBJ1-2
TGTGCCAGCAGTACGACGACAGGAGCTAACTATGGCTACACCTTC
CASSTTTGANYGYTF
>TRBV24-1|TRBD2|NA|17|TRBJ2-1
TGTGCCACCAGTGACCGCCATGGAGCGGGAGTTCTTTTTGAGCAGTTCTTC
CATSDRHGAGVLFEQFF
>TRBV13|NA|NA|15|TRBJ1-3
TGTGCCAGCAGCTCCGACAGGCCCGCAGGAAACACCATATATTTT
CASSSDRPAGNTIYF
>TRBV7-3|NA|NA|15|TRBJ2-7
TGTGCCAGCAGCTTAATGGCAGGGGAAGCCTACGAGCAGTACTTC
CASSLMAGEAYEQYF
>TRBV5-6|NA|few|15|TRBJ2-5
TGTGCCAGCAGCTCGTCGTGGGAGCCCCAAGAGACCCAGTACTTC
CASSSSWEPQETQYF
>TRBV9|TRBD2|NA|16|TRBJ2-5
TGTGCCAGCAGCGTAGATCCAGCGGGGACCCAAGAGACCCAGTACTTC
CASSVDPAGTQETQYF
>TRBV19|NA|NA|14|TRBJ1-4
TGTGCCAGTAGTACAGGGGTGGTTAATGAAAAACTGTTTTTT
CASSTGVVNEKLFF
>TRBV4-1|NA|NA|13|TRBJ1-3
TGCGCCAGCCGTCCCGGGTCTGGAAACACCATATATTTT
CASRPGSGNTIYF
>TRBV7-2|TRBD2|NA|15|TRBJ2-7
TGTGCCAGCAGCCTACTAGCGGGAAGGTCCTACGAGCAGTACTTC
CASSLLAGRSYEQYF
>TRBV2|NA|NA|13|TRBJ2-4
TGTGCCAGCAGTGTAAAACTTCTTAACATTCAGTACTTC
CASSVKLLNIQYF
>TRBV5-4|NA|once|13|TRBJ2-7
TGTGCCAGCAGCTTGGAACCAGGGTCGGAGCAGTACTTC
CASSLEPGSEQYF
>TRBV20-1|TRBD2|NA|15|TRBJ2-7
TGCAGTGCTAGAGATGGGAACGGGAGGACCTACGAGCAGTACTTC
CSARDGNGRTYEQYF
>TRBV27|TRBD1|few|13|TRBJ2-7
TGTGCCAGCGGGGGGACAGGGGGCTACGAGCAGTACTTC
CASGGTGGYEQYF
>TRBV6-2/TRBV6-3|NA|NA|17|TRBJ2-1
TGTGCCAGCAGTTACTCCACCGGCATTCTGGACTACAATGAGCAGTTCTTC
CASSYSTGILDYNEQFF
>TRBV29-1|NA|NA|12|TRBJ1-3
TGCAGCGTTGAATCCCCTGGAAACACCATATATTTT
CSVESPGNTIYF
>TRBV28|NA|NA|15|TRBJ2-1
TGTGCCAGCAGTTTAGGTATCAGGTCCTACAATGAGCAGTTCTTC
CASSLGIRSYNEQFF
>TRBV4-1|NA|NA|16|TRBJ1-4
TGCGCCAGCAGCCGAATGACACATGGGGATAAGGAAAAACTGTTTTTT
CASSRMTHGDKEKLFF
>TRBV15|NA|NA|16|TRBJ2-1
TGTACCACCAGCAGAGCTATGGCGAGACTAGACAATGAGCAGTTCTTC
CTTSRAMARLDNEQFF
>TRBV7-9|NA|NA|16|TRBJ1-2
TGTGCCAGCAGCTTAGGACGACGCAGGGATGACTATGGCTACACCTTC
CASSLGRRRDDYGYTF
>TRBV28|NA|few|11|TRBJ1-1
TGTGCCAGCAGTTTAGACACTGAAGCTTTCTTT
CASSLDTEAFF
>TRBV6-5|NA|NA|14|TRBJ2-7
TGTGCCAGCAGTTACGATGGGAGCTCCTACGAGCAGTACTTC
CASSYDGSSYEQYF
>TRBV7-9|TRBD2|NA|17|TRBJ2-3
TGTGCCAGCAGCGCGAGACTAGCGGCGATTATCACAGATACGCAGTATTTT
CASSARLAAIITDTQYF
>TRBV12-3/TRBV12-4|TRBD2|once|16|TRBJ2-1
TGTGCCAGCACCCCGGGAAGGCGGGGGGGCTACAATGAGCAGTTCTTC
CASTPGRRGGYNEQFF
>TRBV7-9|TRBD2|NA|15|TRBJ2-1
TGTGCCAGCAGCTATAGCGGGAGGAGCTACAATGAGCAGTTCTTC
CASSYSGRSYNEQFF
>TRBV7-9|NA|NA|15|TRBJ2-5
TGTGCCAGCAGCCCCCGGGACATTCCGAGGGAGACCCAGTACTTC
CASSPRDIPRETQYF
>TRBV7-9|TRBD1|once|17|TRBJ1-1
TGTGCCAGCAGCTTAAGTTTGGCAATCGGACAGGACACTGAAGCTTTCTTT
CASSLSLAIGQDTEAFF
>TRBV28|NA|NA|12|TRBJ2-7
TGTGCCAGCAGCCAATCAGTCTACGAGCAGTACTTC
CASSQSVYEQYF
>TRBV5-6|TRBD2|NA|14|TRBJ2-7
TGTGCCAGCAGCTCACTAGCGGACTCCTACGAGCAGTACTTC
CASSSLADSYEQYF
>TRBV9|NA|NA|13|TRBJ1-3
TGTGCCAGCATCGGGAAGCCTGGAAACACCATATATTTT
CASIGKPGNTIYF
>TRBV5-1|TRBD2|NA|19|TRBJ2-1
TGCGCCAGCAGCTTGGGACTAGCGGGAGAGCAGATAGGCTACAATGAGCAGTTCTTC
CASSLGLAGEQIGYNEQFF
>TRBV28|NA|NA|16|TRBJ1-1
TGTGCCAGCAGTTCCGCCGGGACACTAACTAACACTGAAGCTTTCTTT
CASSSAGTLTNTEAFF
>TRBV7-9|NA|NA|13|TRBJ1-5
TGTGCCAGCAGCTTAGAGTCCGCCCAGCCCCAGCATTTT
CASSLESAQPQHF
>TRBV6-5|TRBD2|NA|17|TRBJ2-2
TGTGCCAGCAGTTACTCGGGGGGGTTCCCGATCACCGGGGAGCTGTTTTTT
CASSYSGGFPITGELFF